This TCR beta chain derives from a study of blood T cell repertoires in COVID-19 (dated by TCRdb to between 2020 and 2021). In the study overall: Collaborator samples came from the United States, Italy and Spain and covered acute and convalescent phases of COVID-19. A de-identified subject ID, COVID-19 status, age in years and sex were almost always included in the sample metadata. Samples were obtained from the ongoing ImmuneRACE study (first 160 participants) and from 950 to 1,500 subjects provided by 6 global collaborators. The prospective study material was composed of cDNA or gDNA derived from T cells, B-cell-depleted T cells, or PBMCs. Deeply sampled blood TCRbeta repertoires from subjects exposed to, actively infected with, or recovered from COVID-19 were included in the dataset. The repertoires were made available in a free public database intended to serve as a resource for research on the immune response to SARS-CoV-2. Where HLA class I and class II types were available, the types were taken from metadata supplied by the sample provider, not from assay-based typing. The full study reports these points: Clinical and demographic metadata were provided uncurated, with the amount varying by source and participant.

One collaborating source in Seattle enrolled patients while the patients were actively infected and followed the patients over time throughout the course of disease. Collaborating institutions collected whole blood in K2EDTA tubes following their own protocols. For TCRbeta analysis, collaborator samples were shipped as frozen whole blood, as isolated PBMCs, or as DNA extracted from either sample type. The germline V gene (reference sequence) specifies LNHNV as CDR1 and YYDKDF as CDR2. V is shortened by 2 bases, J by 4 bases, and the region joining them spans 11 bases. The CDR3 starts with the cysteine, ends with the phenylalanine, and has 15 residues. This entry keeps only the CDR3 DNA: 45 bases, framed from base 1. TCRbeta CDR3 regions were amplified from genomic DNA using the immunoSEQ Assay, a bias-controlled multiplex PCR. As for the authors' bioinformatics: Within the assay, amplification of reference gene primers was used to estimate how many nucleated cells each sample contained. To quantify the absolute abundance of each unique TCRbeta CDR3 rearrangement, sequence reads were collapsed and filtered. For each sample, productive Simpson clonality was calculated as the square root of Simpson's diversity index across productive rearrangements. This is the immuneACCESS table as TCRdb keeps it, with only in-frame sequences that have V and J called. A part of the clones is gone; compared with another copy, unresolved V genes explain less than half, and the rest is unexplained. The DNA was the basis for D and trimming; V, J and clone size are from that table. The sample table holds some 70,000 clones, of which 90% to 95% were seen once. 7.3% of the sample lies in the top ten.

With respect to this clone: The clone's antigen remains unknown. No base qualities exist here, and no much larger clone lies one base off it.

Rearrangement joined TRBV15 to TRBJ2-2, with TRBD1 perhaps the D gene, on 6 matching bases. The TCR comes from a man aged 35-49 years with COVID-19, enrolled during active disease. Sequencing was carried out using peripheral blood. The DNA reads as follows: TGTGCCACCAGCAGAAACTTCAGGGGCACCGGGGAGCTGTTTTTT. Protein translation: CATSRNFRGTGELFF.